The 27 T cell receptor beta chains below come from one sample, sequenced in a study of cytomegalovirus exposure and HLA in healthy donors. Use of 60 Vbeta and 13 Jbeta primers characterized the PCR. Clones were sequenced by immunoSEQ multiplex PCR, and TCRdb holds only the in-frame ones, with some missing. The top ten clones hold 0.77% of a sample with fewer than 200,000 clones, 80% to 90% of them seen once. Sequencing was performed on PBMCs. All receptors come from a woman aged 18-29 years in good health and CMV-seronegative.

The chain is built from TRBV29-1 and TRBJ1-3; D unclear. The CDR3 extends over 14 amino acids. Germline CDR1 is SQVTM and CDR2 is ANQGSEA. V was clipped by 3 bases and J by 1 base, with 10 bases between them. CDR3 in amino acids: CSVESRLSGNTIYF. The CDR3 region has the DNA TGCAGCGTTGAGTCCAGGTTATCTGGAAACACCATATATTTT.

As DNA, the CDR3 is TGTGCCAGCAGCTTAGAACGGGGATACTACGAGCAGTACTTC. Encoded protein: CASSLERGYYEQYF. The chain couples TRBV7-9 to TRBJ2-7; perhaps TRBD2 as D (5 bases). Trimming removed 1 base from V and 3 bases from J, with 10 bases in between. Germline CDR1 reads SEHNR; CDR2 reads FQNEAQ (reference sequence). CDR3 length: 14 amino acids.

Written as DNA, the CDR3 is TGTGCCAGCAGCCCCCTGACCTATTTACCGGGATACAATGAGCAGTTCTTC. It codes for CASSPLTYLPGYNEQFF. The chain couples TRBV7-2 to TRBJ2-1; D may be TRBD2 (5 bases). Germline V lookup: CDR1 SGHTA, CDR2 FQGNSA. CDR3 length: 17 amino acids. V dropped 5 bases and J dropped 4 bases, with 21 bases sitting between them.

The rearrangement joins TRBV13 to TRBJ2-2; D perhaps matches TRBD1 (6 bases). This CDR3 has 13 residues. V was pared by 2 bases and J by 7 bases, with 8 bases between. Germline V gene data show CDR1 as PRHDT and CDR2 as FYEKMQ (reference sequence). The CDR3 protein is CASSLRGFGELFF. CDR3 sequence (DNA): TGTGCCAGCAGCTTAAGGGGGTTCGGGGAGCTGTTTTTT.

The J gene is TRBJ2-1, the V gene TRBV6-6, with unresolved D. This CDR3 region has 13 residues. The germline V gene encodes CDR1 MNHNY and CDR2 SVGAGI (reference sequence). V dropped 0 bases and J dropped 6 bases, with 6 bases sitting between them. CDR3 in amino acids: CASSYSSRNEQFF. The CDR3, as DNA: TGTGCCAGCAGTTACTCTAGCCGCAATGAGCAGTTCTTC.

The J gene is TRBJ2-1, the V gene TRBV7-3; 9 positions match TRBD2. From germline, CDR1 is SGHTA and CDR2 FQGTGA. The ends lost 1 base at V and 8 bases at J; junction bases unmatched: 9. CDR3 size: 16 residues. DNA for the CDR3: TGTGCCAGCAGCTTAAGCGGGGGGGCGAACGGGGATGAGCAGTTCTTC. It translates to CASSLSGGANGDEQFF.

The rearrangement uses TRBV19 and TRBJ2-7; D remains unclear. Trimming removed 5 bases from V and 3 bases from J, with 17 bases in between. The CDR3 is 15 amino acids. Germline V CDR1 and CDR2: LNHDA, SQIVND (reference sequence). This chain's CDR3 is CASSLRVSGGYEQYF. The CDR3, as DNA: TGTGCCAGTAGTCTCCGGGTCTCGGGTGGCTACGAGCAGTACTTC.

In its sample, this clone was seen a few times. V usage is TRBV11-2 and J usage is TRBJ2-7; 10 bases agree with TRBD1. The CDR3 sequence is 15 residues long. Trimming removed 3 bases from V and 5 bases from J; junction bases left unmatched: 7. CDR1 and CDR2 from the germline V gene are SGHAT and FQNNGV. This chain's CDR3 is CASSFIRDRGHEQYF. Written as DNA, the CDR3 is TGTGCCAGCAGCTTCATCCGGGACAGGGGCCACGAGCAGTACTTC.

This chain joins TRBV18 and TRBJ2-7; D perhaps matches TRBD1 (8 bases). Trimming removed 5 bases from V and 5 bases from J, with 13 bases in between. The CDR3 contains 13 residues. Germline V CDR1 and CDR2: KGHSH, LQKENI. DNA for the CDR3: TGTGCCAGCTCATGGACAGGGAGGGACGAGCAGTACTTC. It encodes CASSWTGRDEQYF.

Only a few counts were recorded for this clone. This chain joins TRBV7-2 and TRBJ2-3; 10 nucleotides align to TRBD1. CDR1 and CDR2 (germline): SGHTA, FQGNSA. V shed 3 bases and J 5 bases; nucleotides not matched to a gene: 2. CDR3 length: 14 amino acids. The CDR3 protein is CASSLTGGKDTQYF. DNA of the CDR3: TGTGCCAGCAGCTTGACAGGGGGCAAAGATACGCAGTATTTT.

The genes are TRBV2 and TRBJ2-7; D is undetermined. The CDR3 sequence is 15 residues long. Germline CDR1 and CDR2: SNHLY and FYNNEI. With 6 bases removed from V and 2 bases from J, the gap between germline ends came to 17 bases. CDR3: CASSPQTLTTYEQYF. As DNA, the CDR3 is TGTGCCAGCAGCCCCCAGACTCTTACTACCTACGAGCAGTACTTC.

This rearrangement joins TRBV29-1 to TRBJ2-7, with D possibly TRBD2 on 5 matching bases. CDR3 length equals 11 residues. With 5 bases removed from V and 6 bases from J, the gap between germline ends came to 11 bases. Germline V lookup: CDR1 SQVTM, CDR2 ANQGSEA. This chain's CDR3 is CSVRIGVEQYF. The CDR3 bases are TGCAGCGTTCGTATCGGGGTCGAGCAGTACTTC.

This clone turned up a few times. The chain has TRBV5-1 and TRBJ2-5; D is possibly TRBD2 (6 bases). Germline V gene sequence: CDR1 SGHRS, CDR2 YFSETQ. The V gene lost 4 bases and the J gene lost 5 bases, with 21 bases spanning the gap. The CDR3 totals 16 residues. The CDR3 DNA follows: TGCGCCAGCAGCCAACCACCAGCCGGGAGCCAGGAGACCCAGTACTTC. Amino acids: CASSQPPAGSQETQYF.

This chain links TRBV6-1 with TRBJ1-6; no clear D. Germline CDR1 and CDR2: MNHNS and SASEGT. This CDR3 is built from 16 residues. V was clipped by 0 bases and J by 9 bases, with 15 bases between them. CDR3 protein: CASSEAPIESASPLHF. CDR3 sequence (DNA): TGTGCCAGCAGTGAAGCGCCTATAGAAAGTGCTTCACCCCTCCACTTT.

This clone is a singleton in its sample. The chain employs TRBV28 and TRBJ2-7; perhaps TRBD2 as D (7 bases). The CDR3 has 17 residues. V was pared by 4 bases and J by 4 bases, with 23 bases between. Germline V gene data show CDR1 as MDHEN and CDR2 as SYDVKM. The CDR3 DNA sequence: TGTGCCAGCAGTTCTCGTTTGAGGGGGGAGGGCCGTTACGAGCAGTACTTC. Protein sequence: CASSSRLRGEGRYEQYF. The full variable domain, in which reference TRBV28 and TRBJ2-7 provide the parts outside the CDR3, is DVKVTQSSRYLVKRTGEKVFLECVQDMDHENMFWYRQDPGLGLRLIYFSYDVKMKEKGDIPEGYSVSREKKERFSLILESASTNQTSMYLCASSSRLRGEGRYEQYFGPGTRLTVT.

This chain links TRBV2 with TRBJ2-7; D perhaps matches TRBD2 (7 bases). This CDR3 comprises 17 residues. Germline V gene data show CDR1 as SNHLY and CDR2 as FYNNEI. Between the trimmed V and J ends, which lost 7 bases and 2 bases, there was a span of 24 bases. In DNA, the CDR3 is TGTGCCAGCACTCTCTCTATGGGGGGGCAAAAAGCCTACGAGCAGTACTTC. Amino acid sequence: CASTLSMGGQKAYEQYF.

The V call is TRBV5-1, the J call TRBJ1-1; 7 bases are a match to TRBD1. From germline, CDR1 is SGHRS and CDR2 YFSETQ. The CDR3 covers 13 residues. V gave up 3 bases and J gave up 4 bases; unmatched junction bases: 3. CDR3 protein: CASSYRTGTEAFF. The CDR3 nucleotides read TGCGCCAGCAGCTACCGGACAGGCACTGAAGCTTTCTTT.

This chain uses TRBV10-3 with TRBJ2-4; a weak D match, TRBD2 (7 bases). The CDR3 consists of 16 residues. Germline lookup yields CDR1 ENHRY and CDR2 SYGVKD. With 6 bases removed from V and 0 bases from J, the gap between germline ends came to 15 bases. The CDR3 region is CAIRGEGTLAKNIQYF. The CDR3 bases are TGTGCCATCAGAGGGGAGGGGACACTAGCCAAAAACATTCAGTACTTC.

The chain combines TRBV4-2 with TRBJ2-1; 10 bases align to TRBD2. Looked up from germline, CDR1 is LGHNA and CDR2 is YNFKEQ. Germline trimming cut 7 bases from V and 5 bases from J; bases unmatched to any gene: 8. The CDR3 consists of 15 residues. The CDR3 here is CASMPSGGLHNEQFF. CDR3 coding DNA: TGTGCCAGCATGCCTAGCGGGGGACTCCACAATGAGCAGTTCTTC.

The genes are TRBV5-1 and TRBJ1-6; 10 nucleotides match TRBD1. V lost 4 bases to trimming and J lost 4 bases; unmatched junction nucleotides: 2. Germline CDR1 reads SGHRS; CDR2 reads YFSETQ. This CDR3 comprises 15 residues. CDR3 sequence (DNA): TGCGCCAGCAGCGGGGGACAGGGGTATAATTCACCCCTCCACTTT. It yields the protein CASSGGQGYNSPLHF.

The chain links TRBV14 to TRBJ1-2; no definite D call. Trimming removed 2 bases at V and 2 bases at J, with 12 bases between. The CDR3 has 15 residues. CDR1 is SGHDN, CDR2 FVKESK, per germline. The CDR3 spells CASSQYLERNYGYTF. DNA of the CDR3: TGTGCCAGCAGCCAATATCTGGAGCGGAACTATGGCTACACCTTC.

This clone is a singleton in its sample. The chain combines TRBV5-6 with TRBJ2-1, with 9 bases that match TRBD1. Germline trimming cut 0 bases from V and 7 bases from J; bases unmatched to any gene: 8. Germline assignment: CDR1 SGHDT and CDR2 YYEEEE. The CDR3 runs 16 residues. The CDR3 loop reads CASSLEGQGPKNEQFF. In nucleotides, the CDR3 is TGTGCCAGCAGCTTGGAAGGACAGGGGCCCAAGAATGAGCAGTTCTTC. Full variable domain (remainder filled in from reference TRBV5-6 and TRBJ2-1): DAGVTQSPTHLIKTRGQQVTLRCSPKSGHDTVSWYQQALGQGPQFIFQYYEEEERQRGNFPDRFSGHQFPNYSSELNVNALLLGDSALYLCASSLEGQGPKNEQFFGPGTRLTVL.

As for this clone: One end of the junction fails to match germline, which may point to a read error. V usage is TRBV7-9 and J usage is TRBJ1-1; possible D gene TRBD1, 5 bases. Germline CDR1 SEHNR, CDR2 FQNEAQ (reference sequence). The CDR3 is made up of 12 amino acids. CDR3 residues: CSSSLGRGEAFF. CDR3 DNA: TGTTCCAGCAGCCTAGGTCGGGGGGAAGCTTTCTTT.

The V and J genes are TRBV6-5 and TRBJ1-2; D possibly corresponds to TRBD1 (5 bases). Per germline, CDR1 MNHEY and CDR2 SVGAGI. Trimming shortened V by 2 bases and J by 4 bases, and 14 bases separated the two germline ends. This CDR3 region has 15 residues. Written as DNA, the CDR3 is TGTGCCAGCAGTTACCAGGGCCGCTCAACCTATGGCTACACCTTC. It is translated as CASSYQGRSTYGYTF.

The rearrangement links TRBV7-8 to TRBJ2-1, with D unclear. V gave up 3 bases and J gave up 0 bases, with 12 bases separating them. Germline V gene lookup returns CDR1 SGHVS and CDR2 FQNEAQ. The CDR3 sequence is 16 residues long. The CDR3 spells CASSFEVTHSYNEQFF. The CDR3 DNA reads TGTGCCAGCAGCTTTGAGGTCACCCACTCCTACAATGAGCAGTTCTTC.

This chain connects TRBV13 to TRBJ2-7; possibly TRBD1 for D (6 bases). The CDR3 covers 15 residues. CDR1 is PRHDT and CDR2 is FYEKMQ in the germline V gene (reference sequence). The V and J ends lost 4 bases and 0 bases respectively, with 13 bases between them. The chain's CDR3 is CASSSPQQGSYEQYF. The CDR3, as DNA: TGTGCCAGCAGCTCCCCCCAACAGGGCTCCTACGAGCAGTACTTC.

The chain couples TRBV6-1 to TRBJ2-3; 9 bases agree with TRBD2. The CDR3 sequence is 17 residues long. V was clipped by 3 bases and J by 3 bases; unmatched bases: 10. Germline CDR1 MNHNS, CDR2 SASEGT. CDR3: CASSEILAGEETDTQYF. Here the CDR3 DNA reads TGTGCCAGCAGTGAGATTTTAGCGGGAGAGGAAACAGATACGCAGTATTTT.